This entry features one T cell receptor beta chain sequence. The CDR3 runs to 13 residues. TCRdb re-called the 5' RACE reads; one entry per CDR3 protein, DNA not given. The table lists roughly 430,000 distinct CDR3 sequences. These data belong to a study of T cells expressing NK-cell markers. About the study: Out of eight donors sequenced, seven tested HCMV-seropositive and the remaining one seronegative.

This sequence was found in a woman between 18 and 70 years old in good health. Sequenced material: blood T cells: a sorted CD56 or NKG2C T cell subset, CD4+ or CD8+ T cells, or bulk PBMC T cells (not recorded which). The J gene is TRBJ2-1, the V gene TRBV12-3 or TRBV12-4. CDR3 protein: CASRIGYGNEQFF.